This record covers a single T cell receptor beta chain. Its antigen remains unknown. This sample stems from a study of cytomegalovirus exposure and HLA in healthy donors. The V gene lost 6 bases and the J gene lost 4 bases, with 19 bases spanning the gap. The CDR3 runs 16 residues. CDR1 is MDHEN, CDR2 SYDVKM, per germline. Study outcomes and limitations: Later analysis demonstrated an association between a missense DCLRE1C variant and TCR beta V- and J-gene trimming.

In the PCR, 60 Vbeta and 13 Jbeta primers were used. Sequencing used immunoSEQ multiplex PCR; TCRdb keeps in-frame clones, though not all of them. The ten most abundant clones cover roughly 2.5% of a sample with 100,000 to 150,000 clones. J is TRBJ2-1 and V is TRBV28, with D unresolved. The receptor was isolated from a man younger than 45 in good health and CMV-seronegative. The specimen sequenced was PBMCs. CDR3 DNA sequence: TGTGCCAGCAGCCTAAGCCTTCCACTTAAATACAATGAGCAGTTCTTC. This sequence encodes CASSLSLPLKYNEQFF. Full variable domain (remainder filled in from reference TRBV28 and TRBJ2-1): DVKVTQSSRYLVKRTGEKVFLECVQDMDHENMFWYRQDPGLGLRLIYFSYDVKMKEKGDIPEGYSVSREKKERFSLILESASTNQTSMYLCASSLSLPLKYNEQFFGPGTRLTVL.